These T cell receptor beta chains were read from a single sample in a study of OX40 agonist ivuxolimab in advanced cancers. Data came from immunoSEQ multiplex PCR; TCRdb stores just in-frame clones and leaves some out. The sample records about 100,000 clones, 90% being singletons. This sample comprised CD4+ or CD8+ T cells sorted from blood, obtained in a trial of the OX40 agonist ivuxolimab. Source of these receptors: an adult with an advanced solid tumor such as melanoma, head and neck, liver or kidney cancer. Both conserved end residues are part of each CDR3. A D gene is named only where the DNA matches it firmly. Where a row states a size, it is once, few, many or the class of an expanded clone; other rows omit it.

NA	TRBJ2-3	TRBV27	15	NA	CASSFEGGPWDTQYF	TGTGCCAGCAGTTTTGAGGGAGGCCCCTGGGATACGCAGTATTTT
NA	TRBJ2-7	TRBV28	12	NA	CASSLGQHEQYF	TGTGCCAGCAGTCTCGGACAGCACGAGCAGTACTTC
NA	TRBJ2-7	TRBV7-3	16	TRBD2	CASSLEAGVSLREQYF	TGTGCCAGCAGCCTAGAAGCGGGAGTGAGTTTGCGAGAGCAGTACTTC
few	TRBJ1-1	TRBV28	14	NA	CASSTGTWGAEAFF	TGTGCCAGCAGTACCGGGACGTGGGGCGCTGAAGCTTTCTTT
NA	TRBJ2-7	TRBV5-3	14	TRBD1	CARSLGTGAYEQYF	TGTGCCAGAAGCTTAGGGACAGGAGCCTACGAGCAGTACTTC
NA	TRBJ2-1	TRBV7-2	15	NA	CASSLDLSSYNEQFF	TGTGCCAGCAGCTTAGACCTAAGCTCCTACAATGAGCAGTTCTTC
once	TRBJ2-1	TRBV19	16	TRBD2	CASNKKAGGSYNEQFF	TGTGCCAGTAATAAGAAAGCGGGAGGTTCCTACAATGAGCAGTTCTTC
NA	TRBJ2-7	TRBV14	19	NA	CASSQGYREGAGPSYEQYF	TGTGCCAGCAGCCAAGGTTACAGGGAAGGGGCCGGTCCCTCCTACGAGCAGTACTTC
once	TRBJ2-1	TRBV6-1	13	NA	CASSETTYNEQFF	TGTGCCAGCAGCGAAACGACCTACAATGAGCAGTTCTTC
NA	TRBJ2-7	TRBV2	12	NA	CASSAATYEQYF	TGTGCCAGCAGTGCCGCCACCTACGAGCAGTACTTC
NA	TRBJ2-7	TRBV28	14	TRBD2	CASSLGLAGYEQYF	TGTGCCAGCAGTTTAGGACTAGCGGGCTACGAGCAGTACTTC
NA	TRBJ2-3	TRBV6-5	14	TRBD1	CASSTRQGTDTQYF	TGTGCCAGCAGTACCAGACAGGGAACAGATACGCAGTATTTT
NA	TRBJ2-2	TRBV7-9	14	TRBD2	CASRGTTNTGELFF	TGTGCCAGCCGAGGGACTACGAACACCGGGGAGCTGTTTTTT
NA	TRBJ2-7	TRBV28	19	NA	CASSLDLTLDRSWSYEQYF	TGTGCCAGCAGCCTAGACCTCACCCTCGACAGGAGTTGGTCCTACGAGCAGTACTTC
once	TRBJ2-7	TRBV27	15	NA	CASSNPSTDRFEQYF	TGTGCCAGCAGCAACCCTTCCACGGACCGTTTCGAGCAGTACTTC
NA	TRBJ2-3	TRBV7-9	16	TRBD2	CASSLASGSGSDTQYF	TGTGCCAGCAGCTTAGCTAGCGGGAGTGGCTCAGATACGCAGTATTTT
few	TRBJ2-7	TRBV18	14	TRBD2	CASSQAGESHEQYF	TGTGCCAGCTCACAAGCGGGAGAGTCCCACGAGCAGTACTTC
NA	TRBJ2-1	TRBV4-3	14	TRBD1	CASSLGQIYNEQFF	TGCGCCAGCAGCCTGGGACAGATCTACAATGAGCAGTTCTTC
NA	TRBJ2-3	TRBV19	14	TRBD1	CASSTRGSADTQYF	TGTGCCAGTAGTACCAGGGGGTCCGCAGATACGCAGTATTTT
NA	TRBJ1-3	TRBV11-2	13	NA	CASSEDGPVTIYF	TGTGCCAGCAGCGAGGACGGCCCAGTTACCATATATTTT
NA	TRBJ2-7	TRBV7-2	16	TRBD2	CASSVSRTSGSYEQYF	TGTGCCAGCAGCGTAAGCAGGACTAGCGGGTCCTACGAGCAGTACTTC
NA	TRBJ1-4	TRBV6-6	14	TRBD1	CASSRDRGNEKLFF	TGTGCCAGCAGCAGGGACAGGGGGAACGAAAAACTGTTTTTT
once	TRBJ2-5	TRBV7-3	17	TRBD1	CASNSLWGTDDGETQYF	TGTGCCAGTAACTCACTGTGGGGGACAGATGACGGAGAGACCCAGTACTTC
NA	TRBJ2-1	TRBV7-2	13	TRBD2	CASSSGLAVSNFF	TGTGCCAGCAGCTCAGGACTAGCGGTCTCTAATTTCTTC
NA	TRBJ1-6	TRBV9	14	NA	CASSSEGDHSPLHF	TGTGCCAGCAGCTCAGAGGGGGATCATTCACCCCTCCACTTT
NA	TRBJ2-1	TRBV6-5	11	NA	CASTRVGEQFF	TGTGCCAGCACCCGGGTCGGTGAGCAGTTCTTC
NA	TRBJ2-7	TRBV7-6	15	NA	CASSLGALPSYEQYF	TGTGCCAGCAGCTTAGGGGCGCTTCCCTCCTACGAGCAGTACTTC
NA	TRBJ2-4	TRBV30	16	NA	CAWGPRQNLAKNIQYF	TGTGCCTGGGGTCCCCGACAGAACTTAGCCAAAAACATTCAGTACTTC
NA	TRBJ2-3	TRBV7-2	16	NA	CASSLVVGLLTDTQYF	TGTGCCAGCAGCTTAGTAGTAGGACTACTCACAGATACGCAGTATTTT
NA	TRBJ2-7	TRBV6-5	15	TRBD1	CASSRFGQGDYEQYF	TGTGCCAGCAGCCGCTTCGGACAGGGGGACTACGAGCAGTACTTC
NA	TRBJ2-3	TRBV7-3	17	TRBD2	CASSPRTSGRTTDTQYF	TGTGCCAGCAGCCCTCGGACTAGCGGGCGAACCACAGATACGCAGTATTTT
NA	TRBJ1-2	TRBV10-3	11	NA	CAISPGYGYTF	TGTGCCATCAGTCCAGGGTATGGCTACACCTTC
once	TRBJ2-7	TRBV7-9	12	NA	CASSLAPGEQYF	TGTGCCAGCAGCTTAGCCCCCGGGGAGCAGTACTTC
NA	TRBJ2-3	TRBV18	16	NA	CASSPPGRRGTDTQYF	TGTGCCAGCTCACCACCGGGCAGGAGGGGCACAGATACGCAGTATTTT
NA	TRBJ2-5	TRBV9	17	NA	CASSVASTGNNQETQYF	TGTGCCAGCAGCGTAGCTTCCACGGGCAATAACCAAGAGACCCAGTACTTC